This TCR beta chain was found in a study of blood T cell repertoires in COVID-19. Study-level information: Sites in the United States, Italy and Spain provided acute and convalescent COVID-19 samples. PBMCs, B-cell-depleted T cells, or T cells provided the cDNA or gDNA that made up the material.

In the original processing: Quantification of nucleated cells was approximated via reference gene primer amplification. Profiling relied on immunoSEQ multiplex PCR, and the TCRdb table lists in-frame clones only, not all of them. The V and J calls and clone size are taken from that table; D and trimming were inferred from the DNA. The table records some 270,000 clones, over 80% of them present only once. The CDR3 is 15 residues long. V was clipped by 6 bases and J by 1 base; unmatched bases: 9. Germline V gene sequence: CDR1 KGHSH, CDR2 LQKENI. The sample consisted of peripheral blood. The chain employs TRBV18 and TRBJ2-7; 7 positions match TRBD1. This receptor was identified in a woman aged 40 to 50 who had recovered from COVID-19. The CDR3 sequence: CASSPGTEQSYEQYF. CDR3 DNA: TGTGCCAGCTCGCCGGGGACAGAACAATCCTACGAGCAGTACTTC.